This T cell receptor beta chain was documented in a study of identical twins (TCRdb year 2016). For the study in its entirety: The study deep-sequenced TCR alpha and beta repertoires from monozygotic twins, unrelated adults of various ages and cord blood to test whether fetal clonotypes persist. To rule out contamination, replicate twin experiments were performed at different times with different library preparation protocols.

Sequences MGHRA (CDR1) and YSYEKL (CDR2) are obtained from the germline V gene. Trimming at the junction amounts to 1 base on V and 4 bases on J, and the germline ends lie 13 bases apart. The CDR3 sequence holds 15 residues, the cysteine and phenylalanine included. Only the CDR3 DNA stays, 45 bases, in frame from base 1. The paper's findings and limits, for the study overall: Because the same donors could not be followed over many years, the conclusions depended on cross-sectional statistical analysis. Abundant cord blood beta clonotypes had fewer insertions, young adult naive repertoires showed a similar but weaker trend, and memory repertoires showed no such trend. In monozygotic twins, out-of-frame TCR alpha sharing was systematically underestimated by recombination models, although the models agreed with sharing between unrelated individuals. Invariant T cells such as MAIT and iNKT could partly confound zero-insertion analyses, although diverse VJ usage argued against such confounding for most clonotypes. Out-of-frame TCR alpha sequences shared between twins showed an excess of low generation-probability sequences compared with coincidental sharing between unrelated individuals. In beta out-of-frame sequences, excess twin sharing was weaker, because having fewer shared sequences lowered the signal-to-noise ratio.

This clonotype showed up just a few times. Its antigen has not been determined. No qualities accompany the bases; no much larger clone lies one base away. The library was produced with 5' RACE. Reads for this sample came from an Illumina HiSeq 2000. Template switching introduced a universal primer binding site; the final cDNA contained a unique molecular identifier, enabling accurate counting of TCR cDNA molecules. First-strand cDNA for TCR alpha and beta chains was synthesized from specific primers in the conserved constant-segment region. To control for contamination, every cDNA library carried two barcodes: a SMART-Mk sample barcode plus Illumina barcodes. TruSeq adapter sequences, together with Illumina sample barcodes, were added in two successive PCR steps. Sequencing of the TCR alpha and beta cDNA libraries was done on the Illumina HiSeq platform using custom primers. In the original analysis: MiGEC processed the raw reads to extract unique molecular identifiers, while MiXCR was used to determine the CDR3 positions. Recombination models were inferred per individual with the repgenHMM and IGoR tools using an EM algorithm. Shared clonotypes were analyzed with the tcR package in R, and sharing was normalized by the product of cloneset sizes. To study raw recombination without the effects of thymic and clonal selection, out-of-frame nonproductive sequences were analyzed. The public reads were reanalyzed by TCRdb: fastp trimming at Q25, MiXCR alignment, in-frame beta chains only. Under each unique CDR3 protein, matching rows form one entry showing the most common genes and DNA. The authors' filters were not applied to this entry. Here the sample has about 330,000 distinct CDR3 sequences; roughly an eighth occur a single time. 6% to 9% of the sample goes to the ten largest clones.

Every donor in the study was a healthy Caucasian. The twin cohort comprised three pairs of female monozygotic twins, all aged roughly 18 to 30 years. CD4+ and CD8+ T cell populations were isolated with positive isolation kits from Invitrogen. The data also belong to a second study, concerning yellow fever vaccine responses in identical twins. The second paper further reports: According to the authors, in identical twins the way T cells responded to vaccination appeared partly convergent and partly personalized. The study precisely tracked vaccine-responding T cell clones in identical twins.

Sequencing input: CD8+ T cells sorted from blood. Rearrangement joined TRBV4-1 to TRBJ1-2, with the D gene not clear enough to name. The sequence came from a woman between 18 and 29 years old in good health. The nucleotides read TGCGCCAGCAGCCAAGTCTCAGCTCCAAGCTATGGCTACACCTTC. Its protein reads: CASSQVSAPSYGYTF.